A single sample is the source of the 3 T cell receptor beta chains below, sequenced in a study of OX40 agonist ivuxolimab in advanced cancers. Repertoires were generated with immunoSEQ multiplex PCR, while TCRdb's copy carries only in-frame clones and drops some. The table shows about 64,000 clones, with 88% occurring only once. Sample: CD4+ or CD8+ T cells sorted from blood, taken in a trial of the OX40 agonist ivuxolimab. Receptor source: an adult with an advanced solid tumor such as melanoma, head and neck, liver or kidney cancer.

The V gene is TRBV18, the J gene TRBJ2-3; D is undetermined. This CDR3 contains 15 residues. CDR1 and CDR2 (germline): KGHSH, LQKENI. Trimming stripped 4 bases from V and 0 bases from J, with 11 bases between. CDR3: CASSLLQSSTDTQYF. The CDR3 DNA sequence: TGTGCCAGCTCACTACTCCAGTCTAGCACAGATACGCAGTATTTT.

The chain carries TRBV10-3 and TRBJ1-5; 7 nucleotides match TRBD1. This CDR3 is built from 14 residues. Germline loops: CDR1 ENHRY, CDR2 SYGVKD. V trimming: 5 bases; J trimming: 3 bases; junction bases outside the gene matches: 4. For the CDR3, the DNA is TGTGCCATCAGTTACGACAGGGACAATCAGCCCCAGCATTTT. The encoded protein is CAISYDRDNQPQHF.

The J gene is TRBJ2-5, the V gene TRBV7-8, with 8 nucleotides matching TRBD2. The J segment lost 7 bases and the V segment lost 5 bases, leaving 6 bases of the junction unmatched. The CDR3 extends over 13 amino acids. The germline CDR1 and CDR2 sequences are SGHVS and FQNEAQ. This CDR3 is CASSTSGLGTQYF. Written as DNA, the CDR3 is TGTGCCAGCAGCACTAGCGGCTTGGGGACCCAGTACTTC.